These T cell receptor beta chains were read from a single sample in a study of cytomegalovirus exposure and HLA in healthy donors. Sequencing used immunoSEQ multiplex PCR; TCRdb keeps in-frame clones, though not all of them. Here the sample spans 150,000 or so clones, more than 70% being singletons. Sequenced sample: PBMCs. These TCRs come from a man aged 25-45 years in good health and CMV-seropositive. Both conserved end residues are part of each CDR3. The D gene is left open where the match is weak.

TRBJ1-4 - TRBV11-1 CASSLDRYEKLFF TGTGCCAGCAGCTTAGATCGTTATGAAAAACTGTTTTTT
TRBJ1-6 TRBD1 TRBV2 CASSDGQGGYNSPLHF TGTGCCAGCAGCGATGGACAGGGTGGGTATAATTCACCCCTCCACTTT
TRBJ2-7 - TRBV7-2 CASSLVAGATSYEQYF TGTGCCAGCAGCTTAGTAGCAGGGGCCACCTCCTACGAGCAGTACTTC
TRBJ2-7 TRBD1 TRBV5-6 CASSEYRGRSEQYF TGTGCCAGCAGCGAGTACAGGGGGCGAAGCGAGCAGTACTTC
TRBJ2-7 TRBD1 TRBV25-1 CASSDQTGGYEQYF TGTGCCAGCAGTGACCAGACAGGGGGCTACGAGCAGTACTTC
TRBJ1-2 - TRBV28 CASNIVGAGGYGYTF TGTGCCAGCAATATCGTCGGCGCTGGAGGCTATGGCTACACCTTC
TRBJ1-3 TRBD1 TRBV10-3 CAISATGARSGNTIYF TGTGCCATCAGTGCGACAGGGGCGAGGTCTGGAAACACCATATATTTT
TRBJ1-2 - TRBV6-5 CASSYEIRDPYGYTF TGTGCCAGCAGTTACGAGATCAGGGATCCCTATGGCTACACCTTC
TRBJ2-3 TRBD2 TRBV28 CASSRSGGANTQYF TGTGCCAGCAGTCGGAGCGGGGGGGCAAATACGCAGTATTTT
TRBJ1-5 - TRBV14 CASSQEPRVGNQPQHF TGTGCCAGCAGCCAAGAACCCAGGGTGGGCAATCAGCCCCAGCATTTT
TRBJ2-3 TRBD2 TRBV7-9 CASSFSPSGATRGTQYF TGTGCCAGCAGCTTCTCGCCTAGCGGGGCCACACGAGGCACGCAGTATTTT
TRBJ2-3 - TRBV6-5 CASRKTVLTDTQYF TGTGCCAGCAGGAAAACAGTCCTCACAGATACGCAGTATTTT
TRBJ2-3 TRBD1 TRBV25-1 CASSERQGASDTQYF TGTGCCAGCAGTGAAAGGCAGGGGGCTTCAGATACGCAGTATTTT
TRBJ2-1 - TRBV11-2 CASSSTGGTNPYNEQFF TGTGCCAGCAGCTCAACAGGGGGGACTAATCCATACAATGAGCAGTTCTTC
TRBJ1-6 - TRBV4-1 CASSQTQGLGRSPLHF TGCGCCAGCAGCCAAACCCAGGGGCTGGGAAGATCACCCCTCCACTTT
TRBJ1-5 - TRBV6-6 CASSLGTPLGNQPQHF TGTGCCAGCAGCCTAGGGACACCACTAGGGAATCAGCCCCAGCATTTT
TRBJ2-7 TRBD1 TRBV6-1 CASSERGQLIYEQYF TGTGCCAGCAGTGAAAGGGGACAGCTAATCTACGAGCAGTACTTC
TRBJ1-2 - TRBV6-1 CASTLLLGGDGYTF TGTGCCAGCACCCTACTTCTGGGGGGGGATGGCTACACCTTC